In its sample, the clone carrying this T cell receptor (beta chain) was seen many times. These data come from a study of neurological immune-mediated disorders. The germline gives CDR1 LGHDT, CDR2 YNNKEL (reference sequence). The V end lost 0 bases, the J end lost 4 bases, and 4 bases lay between the germline ends. The length of the CDR3 is 13 residues. Over 180 million TCR-beta sequences (from 15-18 subjects) were yielded by each sequencing run. A single record per CDR3 protein comes from TCRdb applying MiXCR to the 5' RACE reads. The profile shows 55,000 to 65,000 distinct CDR3 sequences, around 3.6% of them singletons.

This TCR was sampled from a woman under 40 with multiple sclerosis. Material: PBMCs. The chain is built from TRBV3-1 and TRBJ1-5; the D is unclear. The CDR3 DNA reads TGTGCCAGCAGCCAAGAGAAAAATCAGCCCCAGCATTTT. As protein: CASSQEKNQPQHF.